This T cell receptor (beta chain) was sequenced for a study of cytomegalovirus exposure and HLA in healthy donors. The primer mix had 60 Vbeta and 13 Jbeta primers. Measured with immunoSEQ multiplex PCR; TCRdb has only the in-frame clones, and not every one. The repertoire table contains approximately 110,000 clones. Germline assignment: CDR1 SNHLY and CDR2 FYNNEI. V was pared by 8 bases and J by 3 bases, with 16 bases between. The CDR3 is 14 residues long. The sample taken for sequencing was PBMCs. The chain links TRBV2 to TRBJ1-2; no clear D. The receptor's source is a man aged 35 to 55 in good health and CMV-seropositive. Here the CDR3 reads CASSRSRGDYGYTF. CDR3 DNA: TGTGCCAGCTCCAGAAGTCGGGGTGACTATGGCTACACCTTC.